Each of the 26 T cell receptor beta chains below was sequenced from the same sample in a study of T-cell memory formation after mild COVID-19. One entry per CDR3 protein results from TCRdb running MiXCR on the 5' RACE reads. The sample contains under 550,000 distinct CDR3 sequences, about a sixth of which appear only once. Sequencing was carried out using PBMCs or a T cell subset sorted from them (not recorded which). These receptors were collected from a man between 18 and 35 years old who had mild COVID-19 (a few samples of this study predate the infection). Cell type and time point are not known.

The chain joins TRBV6-1 to TRBJ2-1; D is uncertain. Trimming removed 1 base from V and 4 bases from J, with 11 bases in between. Germline CDR1 and CDR2: MNHNS and SASEGT. The CDR3 runs to 15 residues. The CDR3 bases are TGTGCCAGCAGTGAAGATATGGGCCATTACAATGAGCAGTTCTTC. This gives the protein CASSEDMGHYNEQFF.

This clonotype was counted between two and nine times. This sequence joins TRBV9 and TRBJ2-6; unclear D gene. CDR3 length: 14 residues. Germline V CDR1 and CDR2: SGDLS, YYNGEE. Trimming cost V 4 bases and J 4 bases, with 9 bases left between them. CDR3 protein: CASSTVGGANVLTF. The CDR3, as DNA: TGTGCCAGCAGCACCGTAGGAGGGGCCAACGTCCTGACTTTC.

The gene calls are TRBV20-1 and TRBJ1-2, with a weak D call TRBD1 (5 bases). V was trimmed by 3 bases and J by 0 bases, leaving 8 bases between them. CDR3 length: 13 residues. Germline CDR1 DFQATT, CDR2 SNEGSKA (reference sequence). Written as DNA, the CDR3 is TGCAGTGCTAGTTCAGGGTCTAACTATGGCTACACCTTC. Its protein is CSASSGSNYGYTF.

The chain is built from TRBV4-3 and TRBJ1-4; D unresolved. The ends were cut back, 0 bases at V and 8 bases at J, with 7 bases in the middle. Germline V gives CDR1 LGHNA, CDR2 YSLEER. The CDR3 contains 13 residues. The CDR3 spells CASSQEGGEKLFF. Written as DNA, the CDR3 is TGCGCCAGCAGCCAAGAGGGTGGGGAAAAACTGTTTTTT.

The J gene is TRBJ1-2, the V gene TRBV5-1; D might be TRBD1 (6 bases). Germline CDR1 reads SGHRS; CDR2 reads YFSETQ. V was trimmed by 6 bases and J by 2 bases, leaving 11 bases between them. CDR3 length equals 13 residues. CDR3 sequence (DNA): TGCGCCAGCACGGGGGCGGGGAACTATGGCTACACCTTC. Protein sequence: CASTGAGNYGYTF.

The chain recombines TRBV3-1 with TRBJ2-1; TRBD2 matches 9 bases. The V segment lost 1 base and the J segment 14 bases; nucleotides outside the gene matches: 15. This CDR3 comprises 16 residues. Germline V CDR1 and CDR2: LGHDT, YNNKEL (reference sequence). CDR3 sequence reads: CASSQGKYVAGAEKFF. In DNA form, the CDR3 reads TGTGCCAGCAGCCAAGGGAAATACGTAGCGGGGGCCGAGAAGTTCTTC.

The V gene is TRBV5-6, the J gene TRBJ2-7; D is unresolved. Trimming stripped 0 bases from V and 2 bases from J, with 12 bases between. In germline, CDR1 is SGHDT, CDR2 YYEEEE. The CDR3 sequence is 15 residues long. Here the CDR3 reads CASSLGVPPTYEQYV. The DNA of the CDR3 is TGTGCCAGCAGCTTGGGGGTTCCACCCACCTACGAGCAGTACGTC.

This chain joins TRBV5-1 and TRBJ1-6, with D unclear. The CDR3 length is 13 residues. Germline CDR1 and CDR2: SGHRS and YFSETQ. Trimming shortened V by 0 bases and J by 7 bases, and 5 bases separated the two germline ends. The CDR3 DNA reads as TGCGCCAGCAGCTTGGTCAACAATTCACCCCTCCACTTT. Translation: CASSLVNNSPLHF. Supplemented by reference TRBV5-1 and TRBJ1-6, the full variable domain reads KAGVTQTPRYLIKTRGQQVTLSCSPISGHRSVSWYQQTPGQGLQFLFEYFSETQRNKGNFPGRFSGRQFSNSRSEMNVSTLELGDSALYLCASSLVNNSPLHFGNGTRLTVT.

The gene calls are TRBV5-6 and TRBJ2-7; unclear D gene. CDR3 size: 17 residues. The ends were cut back, 1 base at V and 1 base at J, with 18 bases in the middle. Germline V gives CDR1 SGHDT, CDR2 YYEEEE. CDR3 bases: TGTGCCAGCAGCTTGTACGTAGAACAGTACCATTCCTACGAGCAGTACTTC. Protein product: CASSLYVEQYHSYEQYF.

V gene TRBV7-2 combines with J gene TRBJ1-5; D not resolved. Germline V gene sequence: CDR1 SGHTA, CDR2 FQGNSA. V lost 2 bases and J 4 bases, leaving 15 bases between the germline ends. The CDR3 runs to 16 residues. The CDR3 region is CASSLLPERANQPQHF. The CDR3 DNA follows: TGTGCCAGCAGCTTATTACCCGAGAGGGCAAATCAGCCCCAGCATTTT.

This clonotype has ten or more counts. The chain recombines TRBV7-2 with TRBJ1-4, with no clear D. Germline CDR1 and CDR2: SGHTA and FQGNSA. V lost 5 bases and J lost 4, with 8 bases in between. The CDR3 is 13 residues long. The CDR3: CASSRANNEKLFF. Written as DNA, the CDR3 is TGTGCCAGCAGCCGGGCCAATAATGAAAAACTGTTTTTT.

In this sample, this clonotype turned up a few times. The gene calls are TRBV7-9 and TRBJ2-1; D is uncertain. Germline CDR1 is SEHNR and CDR2 is FQNEAQ (reference sequence). V shed 3 bases and J shed 9 bases, with 9 bases lying between them. There are 12 residues in the CDR3. The CDR3: CASSFRRSEQFF. In DNA, the CDR3 is TGTGCCAGCAGCTTTAGACGTAGTGAGCAGTTCTTC.

The rearrangement joins TRBV5-1 to TRBJ2-5; TRBD2 matches at 7 bases. Germline V gene data show CDR1 as SGHRS and CDR2 as YFSETQ. Losses at the gene ends were 0 bases for V and 5 bases for J; bases not matched to a gene: 10. This CDR3 is 16 amino acids long. CDR3 residues: CASSLGVAGTGETQYF. CDR3 bases: TGCGCCAGCAGCTTGGGAGTAGCGGGCACCGGGGAGACCCAGTACTTC.

The chain carries TRBV2 and TRBJ2-7; maybe TRBD1 (5 bases). The CDR3 has 13 amino acids. The V end lost 5 bases, the J end lost 1 base, and 9 bases lay between the germline ends. Germline CDR1 SNHLY, CDR2 FYNNEI. The CDR3 loop is CASSIGASYEQYF. The DNA for the CDR3 is TGTGCCAGCAGTATAGGGGCATCCTACGAGCAGTACTTC.

The rearrangement joins TRBV4-3 to TRBJ1-1; no firm D call. V was shortened by 0 bases and J by 11 bases, with 13 bases between the two germline ends. CDR3 length equals 13 residues. Germline lookup yields CDR1 LGHNA and CDR2 YSLEER. CDR3 amino acids: CASSQEAGSVAFF. The CDR3 nucleotides are TGCGCCAGCAGCCAAGAGGCAGGTTCTGTGGCTTTCTTT.

A few counts support this clonotype. This sequence joins TRBV7-9 and TRBJ1-4, with D possibly matching TRBD1 (5 bases). Germline CDR1 SEHNR, CDR2 FQNEAQ (reference sequence). The CDR3 is 15 residues long. V was cut by 4 bases and J by 8 bases, with 17 bases left in between. The CDR3: CASSSSAGVREKLFF. CDR3 DNA: TGTGCCAGCAGCTCCAGCGCGGGGGTTAGGGAAAAACTGTTTTTT.

The rearrangement links TRBV27 to TRBJ2-3, with 7 nucleotides matching TRBD2. After removal of 3 bases from V and 9 bases from J, the junction contained 15 bases not matched to a gene. CDR1 is MNHEY and CDR2 is SMNVEV in the germline V gene (reference sequence). The length of the CDR3 is 16 residues. Here the CDR3 DNA reads TGTGCCAGCAGTTTCGGGACGGGGGGTTTAATTGGAACGCAGTATTTT. Protein product: CASSFGTGGLIGTQYF.

The rearrangement joins TRBV19 to TRBJ2-1, with 8 bases lining up with TRBD2. Germline V CDR1 and CDR2: LNHDA, SQIVND (reference sequence). The CDR3 is 17 amino acids. After removal of 6 bases from V and 2 bases from J, the junction contained 12 bases not matched to a gene. The CDR3 sequence is CASSRAGAPGPYNEQFF. DNA for the CDR3: TGTGCCAGTAGCCGAGCGGGGGCCCCGGGACCCTACAATGAGCAGTTCTTC.

This clonotype has only a few counts. The gene calls are TRBV6-1 and TRBJ1-2; D might be TRBD1 (6 bases). Trimming cost V 5 bases and J 6 bases, with 25 bases left between them. CDR1 is MNHNS and CDR2 is SASEGT in the germline V gene. There are 17 residues in the CDR3. The CDR3 reads CASSSSVGGALWDGYTF. The DNA for the CDR3 is TGTGCCAGCAGTTCATCAGTCGGGGGGGCCTTATGGGATGGCTACACCTTC.

This clonotype has more than one count but fewer than ten. The CDR3 nucleotides read TGTGCCAGCAGCCAAGACAGGGCGAGCGAGCAGTACTTC. Protein sequence: CASSQDRASEQYF. The V and J genes are TRBV14 and TRBJ2-7; weak D call: TRBD1 (5 bases). Trimming took off 0 bases at V and 6 bases at J, with 9 bases between the two ends. The CDR3 has 13 residues. Germline CDR1 is SGHDN and CDR2 is FVKESK. The whole variable domain, filled in from reference TRBV14 and TRBJ2-7, reads EAGVTQFPSHSVIEKGQTVTLRCDPISGHDNLYWYRRVMGKEIKFLLHFVKESKQDESGMPNNRFLAERTGGTYSTLKVQPAELEDSGVYFCASSQDRASEQYFGPGTRLTVT.

The V and J genes are TRBV25-1 and TRBJ2-3; D is ambiguous. The CDR3 has 10 amino acids. CDR1 is MGHDK, CDR2 SYGVNS, per germline. V was clipped by 6 bases and J by 9 bases, with 7 bases between them. CDR3 in DNA: TGTGCCAGCAGGGGGTCAACGCAGTATTTT. Translated: CASRGSTQYF.

V usage is TRBV18 and J usage is TRBJ2-3; 9 nucleotides align to TRBD2. CDR1 is KGHSH, CDR2 LQKENI, per germline. This CDR3 contains 16 residues. After removal of 0 bases from V and 9 bases from J, the junction contained 10 bases not matched to a gene. The CDR3 sequence: CASSPPERGETRTQYF. CDR3 in DNA: TGTGCCAGCTCACCACCAGAGCGGGGGGAGACGAGGACGCAGTATTTT. Combining the CDR3 with reference TRBV18 and TRBJ2-3 gives the whole variable domain NAGVMQNPRHLVRRRGQEARLRCSPMKGHSHVYWYRQLPEEGLKFMVYLQKENIIDESGMPKERFSAEFPKEGPSILRIQQVVRGDSAAYFCASSPPERGETRTQYFGPGTRLTVL.

In its sample, this clonotype was seen many times. The V and J genes are TRBV11-2 and TRBJ2-1, with a possible D match to TRBD2 (5 bases). Germline V gene lookup returns CDR1 SGHAT and CDR2 FQNNGV. This CDR3 spans 16 amino acids. V lost 3 bases and J 0 bases, leaving 12 bases between the germline ends. This CDR3 is CASSFRPDSSYNEQFF. CDR3 sequence (DNA): TGTGCCAGCAGCTTCCGACCGGACTCCTCCTACAATGAGCAGTTCTTC.

This clonotype has a handful of counts. The chain has TRBV7-3 and TRBJ1-4; D remains unclear. V was cut by 1 base and J by 12 bases, with 18 bases left in between. This CDR3 has 15 residues. The germline V gene encodes CDR1 SGHTA and CDR2 FQGTGA. The CDR3 DNA sequence: TGTGCCAGCAGCTTAAGTATCCAGGAGGTGATGGAACTGTTTTTT. This encodes CASSLSIQEVMELFF.

This clonotype has a handful of counts. The chain has TRBV14 and TRBJ2-4, with 8 nucleotides matching TRBD1. After removal of 0 bases from V and 6 bases from J, the junction contained 10 bases not matched to a gene. The CDR3 contains 17 residues. The V gene's germline CDR1 is SGHDN and CDR2 FVKESK. CDR3 sequence reads: CASSQDMATGALNIQYF. Written as DNA, the CDR3 is TGTGCCAGCAGCCAAGATATGGCGACAGGGGCACTAAACATTCAGTACTTC. Full variable domain (outside the CDR3, taken from reference TRBV14 and TRBJ2-4): EAGVTQFPSHSVIEKGQTVTLRCDPISGHDNLYWYRRVMGKEIKFLLHFVKESKQDESGMPNNRFLAERTGGTYSTLKVQPAELEDSGVYFCASSQDMATGALNIQYFGAGTRLSVL.

This clonotype was recorded a few times. The chain links TRBV7-9 to TRBJ2-3; D not resolved. In germline, CDR1 is SEHNR, CDR2 FQNEAQ (reference sequence). Trimming took off 6 bases at V and 3 bases at J, with 13 bases between the two ends. The CDR3 runs 14 residues. In DNA, the CDR3 is TGTGCCAGCAGTTCCCCGGTCCGGACAGATACGCAGTATTTT. Its translation is CASSSPVRTDTQYF.